This is a list of T cell receptor beta chains from one sample in a study of blood T cell repertoires in COVID-19. The repertoire was sequenced with immunoSEQ multiplex PCR; TCRdb's copy has only in-frame clones and lacks some. This sample has 130,000 to 150,000 clones, with under 85% found just once. Sequencing was done on a sample of peripheral blood. These receptor sequences come from a man aged 45-65 years with active or convalescent COVID-19. CDR3s include the opening cysteine and the closing phenylalanine or tryptophan. Fields, in order: J gene, D gene, V gene, CDR3 protein, CDR3 DNA. A D gene is named only where the DNA matches it firmly.

J gene: TRBJ2-7; D gene: TRBD2; V gene: TRBV30; CDR3 protein: CAWGSGLADYEQYF; CDR3 DNA: TGTGCCTGGGGATCGGGGCTAGCGGATTACGAGCAGTACTTC
J gene: TRBJ1-1; D gene: .; V gene: TRBV30; CDR3 protein: CAWSKGKLMNTEAFF; CDR3 DNA: TGTGCCTGGAGTAAGGGGAAACTCATGAACACTGAAGCTTTCTTT
J gene: TRBJ1-5; D gene: .; V gene: TRBV11-2; CDR3 protein: CASSLDEGGSGQPQHF; CDR3 DNA: TGTGCCAGCAGCTTAGATGAAGGAGGGTCAGGTCAGCCCCAGCATTTT
J gene: TRBJ1-1; D gene: .; V gene: TRBV29-1; CDR3 protein: CSVFSRGLGTEAFF; CDR3 DNA: TGCAGCGTTTTTTCCCGGGGGTTGGGCACTGAAGCTTTCTTT
J gene: TRBJ2-2; D gene: .; V gene: TRBV7-8; CDR3 protein: CASSLVSANTGELFF; CDR3 DNA: TGTGCCAGCAGCTTAGTTTCGGCGAACACCGGGGAGCTGTTTTTT
J gene: TRBJ2-4; D gene: TRBD1; V gene: TRBV10-3; CDR3 protein: CATQGAGFAIQYF; CDR3 DNA: TGTGCCACACAGGGGGCAGGGTTTGCCATTCAGTACTTC
J gene: TRBJ2-1; D gene: TRBD1; V gene: TRBV9; CDR3 protein: CASSSQGSGYNEQFF; CDR3 DNA: TGTGCCAGCAGCTCACAGGGGTCGGGCTACAATGAGCAGTTCTTC
J gene: TRBJ2-5; D gene: .; V gene: TRBV11-2; CDR3 protein: CASSRLEGVETQYF; CDR3 DNA: TGTGCCAGCAGCCGACTAGAAGGGGTTGAGACCCAGTACTTC
J gene: TRBJ1-1; D gene: TRBD1; V gene: TRBV19; CDR3 protein: CASRAGGMNTEAFF; CDR3 DNA: TGTGCCAGTAGGGCAGGGGGCATGAACACTGAAGCTTTCTTT
J gene: TRBJ2-7; D gene: TRBD1; V gene: TRBV6-1; CDR3 protein: CASSETSPGTASYEQYF; CDR3 DNA: TGTGCCAGCAGTGAGACCTCCCCAGGGACAGCCTCCTACGAGCAGTACTTC
J gene: TRBJ2-7; D gene: .; V gene: TRBV28; CDR3 protein: CASSARPSEQYF; CDR3 DNA: TGTGCCAGCAGTGCCCGCCCCAGCGAGCAGTACTTC
J gene: TRBJ2-2; D gene: .; V gene: TRBV3-1/TRBV3-2; CDR3 protein: CASTLQGANTGELFF; CDR3 DNA: TGTGCCAGCACCTTGCAGGGTGCGAACACCGGGGAGCTGTTTTTT
J gene: TRBJ2-5; D gene: TRBD2; V gene: TRBV4-1; CDR3 protein: CASSTSGRSQETQYF; CDR3 DNA: TGCGCCAGCAGCACTAGCGGGAGGTCCCAAGAGACCCAGTACTTC
J gene: TRBJ1-1; D gene: .; V gene: TRBV5-1; CDR3 protein: CASAGTLNTEAFF; CDR3 DNA: TGCGCCAGCGCCGGGACATTAAACACTGAAGCTTTCTTT
J gene: TRBJ1-1; D gene: .; V gene: TRBV4-1; CDR3 protein: CASSQDVIQIEAFF; CDR3 DNA: TGCGCCAGCAGCCAAGATGTAATCCAAATAGAGGCTTTCTTT